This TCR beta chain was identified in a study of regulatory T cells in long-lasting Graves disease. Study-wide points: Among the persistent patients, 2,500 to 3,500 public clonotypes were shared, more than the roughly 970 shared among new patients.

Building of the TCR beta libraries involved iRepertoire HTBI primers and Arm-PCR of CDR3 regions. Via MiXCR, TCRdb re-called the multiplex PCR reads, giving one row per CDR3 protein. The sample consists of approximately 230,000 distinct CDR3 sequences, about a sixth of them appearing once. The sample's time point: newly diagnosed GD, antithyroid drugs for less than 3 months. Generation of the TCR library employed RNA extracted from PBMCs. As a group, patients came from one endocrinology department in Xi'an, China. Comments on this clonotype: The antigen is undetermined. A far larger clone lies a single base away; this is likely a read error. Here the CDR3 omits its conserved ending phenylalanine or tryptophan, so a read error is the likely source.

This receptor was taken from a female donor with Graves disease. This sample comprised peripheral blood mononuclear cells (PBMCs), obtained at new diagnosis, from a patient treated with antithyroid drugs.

CDR3 residues: CASSYPDYTEAFS. In DNA, the CDR3 is TGTGCCAGCAGTTACCCAGACTACACTGAAGCTTTCTCT. The chain employs TRBV2 and TRBJ1-1; D gene ambiguous. The CDR3 totals 13 residues. The germline gives CDR1 SNHLY, CDR2 FYNNEI. V lost 5 bases, J lost 3 bases, and 10 bases lay in between.